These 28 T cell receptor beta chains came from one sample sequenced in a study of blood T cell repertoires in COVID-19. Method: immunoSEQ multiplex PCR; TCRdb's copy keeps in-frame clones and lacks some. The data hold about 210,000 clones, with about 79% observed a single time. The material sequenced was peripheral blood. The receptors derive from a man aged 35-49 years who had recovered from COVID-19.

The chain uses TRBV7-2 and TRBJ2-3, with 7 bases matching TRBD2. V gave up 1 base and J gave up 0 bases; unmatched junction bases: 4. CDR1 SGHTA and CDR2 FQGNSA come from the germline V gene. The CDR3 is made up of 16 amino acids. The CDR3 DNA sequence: TGTGCCAGCAGCTTAGGAGGTAGCGGGAGCACAGATACGCAGTATTTT. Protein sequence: CASSLGGSGSTDTQYF.

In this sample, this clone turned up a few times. The DNA for the CDR3 is TGTGCCAGCAGCTCGACAGGTACAAATTCACCCCTCCACTTT. Its protein is CASSSTGTNSPLHF. V and J are TRBV5-6 and TRBJ1-6, with D perhaps TRBD1 (6 bases). The CDR3 loop spans 14 amino acids. The V gene lost 3 bases and the J gene lost 7 bases, with 11 bases spanning the gap. Germline CDR1 is SGHDT and CDR2 is YYEEEE.

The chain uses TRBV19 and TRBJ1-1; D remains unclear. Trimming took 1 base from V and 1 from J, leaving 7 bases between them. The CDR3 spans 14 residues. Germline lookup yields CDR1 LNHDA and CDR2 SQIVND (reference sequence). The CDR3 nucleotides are TGTGCCAGTAGTATAGCACAGAAGAACACTGAAGCTTTCTTT. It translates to CASSIAQKNTEAFF. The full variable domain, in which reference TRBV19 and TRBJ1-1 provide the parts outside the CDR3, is DGGITQSPKYLFRKEGQNVTLSCEQNLNHDAMYWYRQDPGQGLRLIYYSQIVNDFQKGDIAEGYSVSREKKESFPLTVTSAQKNPTAFYLCASSIAQKNTEAFFGQGTRLTVV.

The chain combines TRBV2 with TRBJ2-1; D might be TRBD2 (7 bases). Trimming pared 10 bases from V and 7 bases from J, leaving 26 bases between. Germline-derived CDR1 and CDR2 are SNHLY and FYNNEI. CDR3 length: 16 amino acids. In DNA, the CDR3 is TGTGCCACCACCCCTCGGGGGGCGGGACCTACTAATGAGCAGTTCTTC. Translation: CATTPRGAGPTNEQFF. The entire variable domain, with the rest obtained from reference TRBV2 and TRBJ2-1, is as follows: EPEVTQTPSHQVTQMGQEVILRCVPISNHLYFYWYRQILGQKVEFLVSFYNNEISEKSEIFDDQFSVERPDGSNFTLKIRSTKLEDSAMYFCATTPRGAGPTNEQFFGPGTRLTVL.

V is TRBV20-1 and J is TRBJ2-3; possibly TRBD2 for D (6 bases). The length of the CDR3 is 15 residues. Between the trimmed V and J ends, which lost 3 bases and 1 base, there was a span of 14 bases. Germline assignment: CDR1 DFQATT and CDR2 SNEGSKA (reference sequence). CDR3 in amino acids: CSASSWGVGTDTQYF. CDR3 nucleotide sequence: TGCAGTGCTAGTTCGTGGGGGGTTGGCACAGATACGCAGTATTTT.

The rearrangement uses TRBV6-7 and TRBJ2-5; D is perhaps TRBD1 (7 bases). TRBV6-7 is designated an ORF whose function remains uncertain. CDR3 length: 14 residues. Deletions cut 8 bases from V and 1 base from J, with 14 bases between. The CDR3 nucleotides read TGTGCCAGCTCAGGGGGGAAGTGCCAAGAGACCCAGTACTTC. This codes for CASSGGKCQETQYF.

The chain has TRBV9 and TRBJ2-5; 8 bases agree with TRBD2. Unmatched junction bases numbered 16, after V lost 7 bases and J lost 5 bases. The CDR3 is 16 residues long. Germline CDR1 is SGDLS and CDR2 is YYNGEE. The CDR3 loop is CASSESSSGPRETQYF. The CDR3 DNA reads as TGTGCCAGCTCGGAGAGTTCTAGCGGGCCCCGGGAGACCCAGTACTTC.

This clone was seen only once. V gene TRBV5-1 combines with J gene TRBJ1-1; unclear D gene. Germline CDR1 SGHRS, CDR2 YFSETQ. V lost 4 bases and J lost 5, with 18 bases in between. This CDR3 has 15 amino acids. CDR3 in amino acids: CASSPREGKGTEAFF. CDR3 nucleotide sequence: TGCGCCAGCAGCCCCCGGGAAGGGAAAGGGACTGAAGCTTTCTTT.

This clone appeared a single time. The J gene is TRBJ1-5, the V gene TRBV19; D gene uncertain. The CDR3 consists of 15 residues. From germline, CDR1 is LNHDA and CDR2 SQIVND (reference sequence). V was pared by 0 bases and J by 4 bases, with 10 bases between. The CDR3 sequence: CASSIEWRWNQPQHF. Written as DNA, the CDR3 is TGTGCCAGTAGTATAGAGTGGAGATGGAATCAGCCCCAGCATTTT.

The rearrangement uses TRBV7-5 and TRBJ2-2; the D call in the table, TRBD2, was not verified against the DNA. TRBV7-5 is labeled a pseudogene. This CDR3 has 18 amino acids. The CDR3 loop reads CVRSPPGMTSGLTGELFF. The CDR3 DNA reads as TGTGTCAGAAGCCCTCCCGGGATGACTAGCGGGCTTACCGGGGAGCTGTTTTTT.

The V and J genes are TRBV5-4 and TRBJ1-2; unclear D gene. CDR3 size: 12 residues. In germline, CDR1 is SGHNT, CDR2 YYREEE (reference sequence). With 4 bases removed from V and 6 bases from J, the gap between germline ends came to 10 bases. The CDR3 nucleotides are TGTGCCAGCAGCCTGGATATTCATGGCTACACCTTC. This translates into CASSLDIHGYTF.

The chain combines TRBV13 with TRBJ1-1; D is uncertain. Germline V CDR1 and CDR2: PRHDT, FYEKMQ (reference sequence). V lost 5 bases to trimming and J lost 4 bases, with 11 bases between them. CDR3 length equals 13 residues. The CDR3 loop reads CASSPRGRTEAFF. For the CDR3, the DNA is TGTGCCAGCAGCCCCCGAGGGCGCACTGAAGCTTTCTTT.

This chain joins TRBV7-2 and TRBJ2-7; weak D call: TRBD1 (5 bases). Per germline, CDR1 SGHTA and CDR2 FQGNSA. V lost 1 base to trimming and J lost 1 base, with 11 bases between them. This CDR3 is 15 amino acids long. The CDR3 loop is CASSLVAGLSYEQYF. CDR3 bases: TGTGCCAGCAGCTTAGTGGCAGGGCTATCCTACGAGCAGTACTTC.

CDR3 loop: CASSPDLGAGPSPQYF. For the CDR3, the DNA is TGTGCCAGCAGCCCGGACCTGGGAGCGGGACCCTCCCCCCAGTATTTT. The chain couples TRBV5-4 to TRBJ2-3, with 7 positions matching TRBD2. CDR1 SGHNT and CDR2 YYREEE come from the germline V gene (reference sequence). The J segment lost 12 bases and the V segment lost 4 bases, leaving 20 bases of the junction unmatched. This CDR3 spans 16 amino acids.

CDR3 loop: CAISDRGPTEAFF. The CDR3 DNA is TGTGCCATCAGTGACAGGGGGCCTACTGAAGCTTTCTTT. The J gene is TRBJ1-1, the V gene TRBV10-3; 8 nucleotides line up with TRBD1. Losses at the gene ends were 3 bases for V and 5 bases for J; bases not matched to a gene: 2. Germline CDR1 is ENHRY and CDR2 is SYGVKD. There are 13 residues in the CDR3.

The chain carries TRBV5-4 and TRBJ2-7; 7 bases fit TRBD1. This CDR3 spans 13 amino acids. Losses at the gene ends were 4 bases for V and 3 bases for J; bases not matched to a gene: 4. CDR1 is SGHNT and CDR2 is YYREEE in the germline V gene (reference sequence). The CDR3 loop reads CASSLDRIYEQYF. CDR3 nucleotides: TGTGCCAGCAGCCTGGACAGGATCTACGAGCAGTACTTC.

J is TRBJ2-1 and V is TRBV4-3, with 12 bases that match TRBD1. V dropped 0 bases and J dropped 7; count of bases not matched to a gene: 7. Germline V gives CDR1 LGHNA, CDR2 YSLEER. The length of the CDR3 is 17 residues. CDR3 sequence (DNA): TGCGCCAGCAGCCAAGATTTGGGACAGGGGGCTAGGAATGAGCAGTTCTTC. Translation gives CASSQDLGQGARNEQFF.

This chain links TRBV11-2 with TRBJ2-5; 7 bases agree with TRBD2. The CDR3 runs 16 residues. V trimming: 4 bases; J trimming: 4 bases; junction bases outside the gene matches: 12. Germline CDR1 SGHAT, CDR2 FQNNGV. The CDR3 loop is CASSSGEGQFGETQYF. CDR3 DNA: TGTGCCAGCAGCTCCGGGGAGGGCCAGTTCGGAGAGACCCAGTACTTC.

CDR3 sequence reads: CASRRGQEVSYEQYF. The CDR3, as DNA: TGTGCCAGCAGGAGAGGACAGGAGGTCTCCTACGAGCAGTACTTC. This chain joins TRBV6-6 and TRBJ2-7; 7 bases agree with TRBD1. The germline V gene encodes CDR1 MNHNY and CDR2 SVGAGI (reference sequence). The CDR3 extends over 15 amino acids. The ends lost 6 bases at V and 0 bases at J; junction bases unmatched: 8.

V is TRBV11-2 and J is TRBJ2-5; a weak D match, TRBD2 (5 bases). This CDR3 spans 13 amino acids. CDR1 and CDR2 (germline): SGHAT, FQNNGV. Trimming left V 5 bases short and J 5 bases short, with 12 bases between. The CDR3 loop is CASSPHWEETQYF. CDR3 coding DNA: TGTGCCAGCAGCCCTCACTGGGAGGAGACCCAGTACTTC.

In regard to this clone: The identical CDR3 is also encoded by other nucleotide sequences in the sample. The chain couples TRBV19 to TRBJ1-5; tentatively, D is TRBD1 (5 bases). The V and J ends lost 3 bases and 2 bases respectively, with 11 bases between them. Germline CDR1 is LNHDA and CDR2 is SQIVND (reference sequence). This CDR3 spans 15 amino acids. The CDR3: CASSIVPGGNQPQHF. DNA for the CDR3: TGTGCCAGTAGTATTGTGCCGGGGGGCAATCAGCCCCAGCATTTT.

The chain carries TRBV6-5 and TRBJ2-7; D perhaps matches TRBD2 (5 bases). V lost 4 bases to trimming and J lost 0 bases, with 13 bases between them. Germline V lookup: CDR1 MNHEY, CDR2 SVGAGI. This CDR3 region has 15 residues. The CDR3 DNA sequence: TGTGCCAGCAGTTCCCTCGGGGATCACTCCTACGAGCAGTACTTC. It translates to CASSSLGDHSYEQYF.

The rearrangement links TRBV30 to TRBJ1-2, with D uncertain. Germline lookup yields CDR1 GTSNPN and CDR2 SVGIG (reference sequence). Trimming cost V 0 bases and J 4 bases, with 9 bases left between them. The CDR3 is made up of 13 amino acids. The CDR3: CAWSVVAGYGYTF. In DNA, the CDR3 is TGTGCCTGGAGTGTGGTGGCGGGCTATGGCTACACCTTC.

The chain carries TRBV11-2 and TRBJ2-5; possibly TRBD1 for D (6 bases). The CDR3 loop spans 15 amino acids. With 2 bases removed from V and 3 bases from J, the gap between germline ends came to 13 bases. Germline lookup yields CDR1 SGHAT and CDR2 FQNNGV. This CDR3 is CASSLSRTVEETQYF. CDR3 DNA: TGTGCCAGCAGCTTATCCAGGACAGTGGAAGAGACCCAGTACTTC.

As DNA, the CDR3 is TGCGCCAGCAGCCAAGATCTTATGAGCGATGGTACAGATACGCAGTATTTT. Translation: CASSQDLMSDGTDTQYF. The chain combines TRBV4-3 with TRBJ2-3; D unresolved. Germline CDR1 and CDR2: LGHNA and YSLEER. Trimming removed 0 bases at V and 3 bases at J, with 16 bases between. CDR3 length equals 17 residues.

The CDR3 sequence: CASSARGAGDNSPLHF. DNA for the CDR3: TGTGCCAGCAGCGCCAGGGGGGCTGGGGATAATTCACCCCTCCACTTT. The chain carries TRBV7-2 and TRBJ1-6; 7 bases map to TRBD1. The CDR3 is 16 amino acids. With V trimmed by 5 bases and J by 5 bases, 9 bases remained unmatched. Germline V lookup: CDR1 SGHTA, CDR2 FQGNSA.

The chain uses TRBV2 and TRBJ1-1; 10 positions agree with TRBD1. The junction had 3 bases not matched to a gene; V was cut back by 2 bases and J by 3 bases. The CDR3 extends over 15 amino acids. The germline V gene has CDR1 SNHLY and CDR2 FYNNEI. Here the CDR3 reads CASSELGTGDTEAFF. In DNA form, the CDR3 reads TGTGCCAGCAGTGAATTAGGGACAGGGGACACTGAAGCTTTCTTT.

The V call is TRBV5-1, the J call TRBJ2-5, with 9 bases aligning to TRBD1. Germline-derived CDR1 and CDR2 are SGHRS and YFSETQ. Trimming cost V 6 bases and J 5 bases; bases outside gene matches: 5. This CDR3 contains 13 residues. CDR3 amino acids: CASKQGAVETQYF. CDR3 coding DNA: TGCGCCAGCAAACAGGGGGCAGTGGAGACCCAGTACTTC.